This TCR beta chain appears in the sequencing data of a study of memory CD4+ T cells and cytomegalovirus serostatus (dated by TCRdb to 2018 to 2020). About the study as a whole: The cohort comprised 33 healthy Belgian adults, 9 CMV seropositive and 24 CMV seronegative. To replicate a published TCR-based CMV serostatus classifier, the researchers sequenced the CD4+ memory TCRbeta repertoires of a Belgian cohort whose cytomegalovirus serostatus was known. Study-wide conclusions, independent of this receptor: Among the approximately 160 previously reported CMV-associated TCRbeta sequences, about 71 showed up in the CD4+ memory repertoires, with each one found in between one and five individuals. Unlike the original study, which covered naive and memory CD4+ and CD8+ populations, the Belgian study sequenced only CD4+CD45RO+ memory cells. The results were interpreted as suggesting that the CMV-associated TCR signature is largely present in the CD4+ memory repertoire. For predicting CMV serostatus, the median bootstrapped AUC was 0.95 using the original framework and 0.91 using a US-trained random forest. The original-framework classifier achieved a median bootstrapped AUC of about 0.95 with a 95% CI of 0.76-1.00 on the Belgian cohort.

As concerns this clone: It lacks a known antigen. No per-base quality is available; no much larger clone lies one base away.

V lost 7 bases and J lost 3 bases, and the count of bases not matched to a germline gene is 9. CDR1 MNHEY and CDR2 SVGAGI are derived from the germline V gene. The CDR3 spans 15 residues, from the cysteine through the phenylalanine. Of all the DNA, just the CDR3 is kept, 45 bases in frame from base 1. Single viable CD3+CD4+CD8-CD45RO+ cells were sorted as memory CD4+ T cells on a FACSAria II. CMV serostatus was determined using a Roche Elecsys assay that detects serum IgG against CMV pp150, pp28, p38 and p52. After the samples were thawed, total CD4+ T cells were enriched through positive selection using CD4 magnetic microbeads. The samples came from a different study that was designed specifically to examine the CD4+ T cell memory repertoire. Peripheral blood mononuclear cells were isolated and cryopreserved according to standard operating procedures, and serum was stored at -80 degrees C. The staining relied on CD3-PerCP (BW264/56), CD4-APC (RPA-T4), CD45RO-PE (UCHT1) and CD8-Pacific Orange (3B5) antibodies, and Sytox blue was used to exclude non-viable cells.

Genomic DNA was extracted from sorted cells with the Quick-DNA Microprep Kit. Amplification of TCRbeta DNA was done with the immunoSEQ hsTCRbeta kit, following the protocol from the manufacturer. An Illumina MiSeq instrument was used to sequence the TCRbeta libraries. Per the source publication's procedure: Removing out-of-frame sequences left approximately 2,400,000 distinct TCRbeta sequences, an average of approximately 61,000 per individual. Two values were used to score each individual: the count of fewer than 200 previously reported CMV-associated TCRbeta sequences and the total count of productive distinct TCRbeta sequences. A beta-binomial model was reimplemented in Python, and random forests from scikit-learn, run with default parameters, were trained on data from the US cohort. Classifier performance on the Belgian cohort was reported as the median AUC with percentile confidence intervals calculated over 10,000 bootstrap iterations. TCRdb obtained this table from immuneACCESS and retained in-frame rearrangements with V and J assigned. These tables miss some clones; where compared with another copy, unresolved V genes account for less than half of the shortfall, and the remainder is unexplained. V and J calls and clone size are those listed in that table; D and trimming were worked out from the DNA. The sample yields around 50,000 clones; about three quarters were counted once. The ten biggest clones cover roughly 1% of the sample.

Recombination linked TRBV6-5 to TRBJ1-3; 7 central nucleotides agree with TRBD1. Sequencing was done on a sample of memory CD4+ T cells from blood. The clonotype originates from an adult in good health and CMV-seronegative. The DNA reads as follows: TGTGCCAGCACACAGGGGACACTGTATGGAAACACCATATATTTT. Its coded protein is CASTQGTLYGNTIYF.